The rows below give T cell receptor beta chains drawn from one sample of a study of blood T cell repertoires in COVID-19. Measured with immunoSEQ multiplex PCR; TCRdb has only the in-frame clones, and not every one. This table has 350,000 to 550,000 clones, around 89% appearing once. The sample consisted of peripheral blood. These TCRs come from a woman in her 30s with acute or convalescent COVID-19. The CDR3 runs from the conserved cysteine through the conserved F or W.

TRBJ2-1 | TRBV12-1 | CASTIGKDSFSEQFF
TRBJ2-3 | TRBV15 | CATSSGTSGVLDTQYF
TRBJ1-3 | TRBV30 | CAWRRQGSGNTIYF
TRBJ1-1 | TRBV6-5 | CASSKRQVMNTEAFF
TRBJ2-7 | TRBV3-1/TRBV3-2 | CASSRRGGYEQYF
TRBJ2-7 | TRBV10-2 | CASSERTLYEQYF
TRBJ2-7 | TRBV21-1 | CASTRTGTSSYEQYF
TRBJ1-2 | TRBV5-6 | CASSLGRGGVYGYTF
TRBJ2-3 | TRBV3-1/TRBV3-2 | CASSPYLTTGVSPDTQYF
TRBJ1-6 | TRBV30 | CAWSGLRAGNSPLHF
TRBJ1-5 | TRBV7-2 | CASSLPTGKSQPQHF
TRBJ1-2 | TRBV7-9 | CASSNRDWGYTF
TRBJ2-3 | TRBV5-1 | CASSYSTSGGALDTQYF
TRBJ1-1 | TRBV15 | CATSRDYGTSLEAFF
TRBJ1-2 | TRBV28 | CASSLLGQTVGYTF
TRBJ2-7 | TRBV6-1 | CASSDVGTWAYEQYF
TRBJ2-3 | TRBV5-4 | CASSLTQGSDTQYF
TRBJ2-7 | TRBV11-1 | CASSSLRDRYEQYF
TRBJ2-7 | TRBV2 | CASSALDKTYEQYF
TRBJ2-7 | TRBV30 | CAYGTREQYF
TRBJ2-7 | TRBV4-1 | CASSPLSGVYEQYF
TRBJ1-3 | TRBV6-6 | CASSSGQGSSGNTIYF
TRBJ2-3 | TRBV7-3 | CASSGVADTQYF
TRBJ2-2 | TRBV2 | CASSAARPSNTGELFF
TRBJ2-7 | TRBV19 | CASSIGYYEQYF
TRBJ1-2 | TRBV14 | CASSQEVTGMYGYTF
TRBJ1-2 | TRBV9 | CASSLQGNYGYTF
TRBJ1-3 | TRBV25-1 | CASSGQGSSGNTIYF
TRBJ2-1 | TRBV4-2 | CASSPNFLSGGAHNEQFF
TRBJ1-2 | TRBV6-5 | CASTDKGAGGGYTF
TRBJ1-6 | TRBV5-6 | CASSSTAIRGLNSPLHF
TRBJ1-2 | TRBV28 | CASSSGGASGGGYTF
TRBJ2-3 | TRBV2 | CANQNVGRSTDTQYF
TRBJ2-7 | TRBV4-2 | CASSQEGVRGTSRSYEQYF
TRBJ1-6 | TRBV7-9 | CASSRDRYPSPLHF
TRBJ1-5 | TRBV10-3 | CAIRGPGQGLYF
TRBJ1-1 | TRBV4-1 | CASSQGQGGRWPTEAFF
TRBJ1-4 | TRBV18 | CASIKHLDSNEKLFF
TRBJ2-1 | TRBV5-1 | CASSLDGQRYNEQFF
TRBJ1-5 | TRBV5-6 | CASSLAGWGNQPQHF
TRBJ2-3 | TRBV10-1 | CASSEAIGATDTQYF
TRBJ2-3 | TRBV4-1 | CASSQEALDTQYF
TRBJ2-2 | TRBV7-9 | CASSELAGGITGELFF
TRBJ2-1 | TRBV2 | CAGRHREGLNEQFF
TRBJ2-5 | TRBV7-6 | CASSLALPPGETQYF
TRBJ2-1 | TRBV25-1 | CASSVRGRFNEQFF
TRBJ2-3 | TRBV5-4 | CASSSLAATSTDTQYF
TRBJ2-1 | TRBV11-2 | CASSPRGGPDEQFF
TRBJ2-2 | TRBV25-1 | CATREPNLNTGELFF
TRBJ1-1 | TRBV5-1 | CASRTGTGLTEAFF
TRBJ1-2 | TRBV3-1/TRBV3-2 | CASSQQGSGYTF
TRBJ2-3 | TRBV6-5 | CASTSGQRTDTQYF
TRBJ2-2 | TRBV7-2 | CASSLDRATDTGELFF
TRBJ1-4 | TRBV3-1/TRBV3-2 | CASKTGGAEKLFF
TRBJ1-2 | TRBV7-2 | CASSPAGGVDYGYTF
TRBJ2-3 | TRBV19 | CASSIGQTTDTQYF
TRBJ1-2 | TRBV11-3 | CASRLSPRLFAYGYTF
TRBJ2-7 | TRBV18 | CASSLPGGYEQYF
TRBJ2-7 | TRBV6-5 | CASRHTGYEQYF